One and the same sample provided the 9 T cell receptor beta chains below, sequenced in a study of T-cell memory formation after mild COVID-19. TCRdb re-called the 5' RACE reads with MiXCR, one entry per CDR3 protein. The table has 150,000 to 200,000 distinct CDR3 sequences, roughly 12% seen once; the top ten hold approximately 3.8%. Sequencing was done on a sample of PBMCs or a T cell subset sorted from them (not recorded which). These receptors were taken from a man between 18 and 29 years old who had mild COVID-19 (a few samples of this study predate the infection). Cell type and time point are not known.

The chain has TRBV15 and TRBJ1-6, with D unclear. CDR3 length: 15 residues. Per the germline V gene, CDR1 is LNHNV and CDR2 is YYDKDF (reference sequence). V was trimmed by 1 base and J by 16 bases, leaving 20 bases between them. The CDR3 spells CATSRVRSGNFNLHF. The CDR3 DNA reads TGTGCCACCAGCAGAGTAAGATCGGGCAACTTTAATCTCCACTTT.

This clonotype was counted only a few times. This chain connects TRBV5-1 to TRBJ2-3; unclear D gene. The CDR3 has 13 residues. CDR1 and CDR2 from the germline V gene are SGHRS and YFSETQ. Trimming took off 0 bases at V and 6 bases at J, with 8 bases between the two ends. In DNA, the CDR3 is TGCGCCAGCAGCTTGGCCAACTGGGATACGCAGTATTTT. Residues: CASSLANWDTQYF.

The chain links TRBV29-1 to TRBJ2-1, with 13 bases matching TRBD2. The germline gives CDR1 SQVTM, CDR2 ANQGSEA. This CDR3 has 16 amino acids. J gave up 7 bases and V 0 bases, and 6 bases lay outside the gene matches. This chain's CDR3 is CSVEDLGLAGVNEQFF. CDR3 nucleotide sequence: TGCAGCGTTGAAGATCTAGGACTAGCGGGGGTGAATGAGCAGTTCTTC.

This clonotype was counted between two and nine times. The rearrangement joins TRBV28 to TRBJ2-4; the D is unclear. In germline, CDR1 is MDHEN, CDR2 SYDVKM. This CDR3 has 13 amino acids. V was shortened by 4 bases and J by 6 bases, with 10 bases between the two germline ends. CDR3 in DNA: TGTGCCAGCAGTTCGGACCCAGGAAACATTCAGTACTTC. Its protein is CASSSDPGNIQYF.

The DNA for the CDR3 is TGTGCCAGCAGCCAACGACAGGGCGGCACTGAAGCTTTCTTT. Encoded protein: CASSQRQGGTEAFF. The rearrangement joins TRBV3-1 to TRBJ1-1; 7 bases align to TRBD1. Germline CDR1 and CDR2: LGHDT and YNNKEL (reference sequence). The CDR3 has 14 amino acids. After removal of 2 bases from V and 4 bases from J, the junction contained 4 bases not matched to a gene.

The rearrangement links TRBV10-3 to TRBJ2-5, with TRBD1 as a possible D gene (5 bases). CDR3 length: 14 amino acids. The V gene's germline CDR1 is ENHRY and CDR2 SYGVKD. Trimming cost V 4 bases and J 7 bases, with 16 bases left between them. The CDR3, as DNA: TGTGCCATCAGTGCCCCTGGGGCCTCGGGGACCCAGTACTTC. It encodes CAISAPGASGTQYF.

J is TRBJ2-3 and V is TRBV24-1; maybe TRBD2 (5 bases). CDR3 length equals 15 residues. Trimming removed 3 bases from V and 4 bases from J, with 13 bases in between. CDR1 KGHDR and CDR2 SFDVKD come from the germline V gene. This CDR3 is CATSDPGKGSDTQYF. The CDR3, as DNA: TGTGCCACCAGTGATCCCGGGAAGGGTTCAGATACGCAGTATTTT.

The chain uses TRBV7-3 and TRBJ2-1; 7 bases map to TRBD1. From germline, CDR1 is SGHTA and CDR2 FQGTGA. V trimming: 5 bases; J trimming: 4 bases; junction bases outside the gene matches: 2. This CDR3 comprises 13 residues. The CDR3 region is CASSPTGYNEQFF. CDR3 in DNA: TGTGCCAGCAGCCCGACAGGGTACAATGAGCAGTTCTTC.

The chain is built from TRBV28 and TRBJ1-1; tentative D call: TRBD1 (6 bases). The germline V gene encodes CDR1 MDHEN and CDR2 SYDVKM. This CDR3 region has 12 residues. V lost 2 bases to trimming and J lost 8 bases, with 9 bases between them. The CDR3 spells CASSLRQAEAFF. The CDR3 DNA is TGTGCCAGCAGTTTACGACAGGCAGAAGCTTTCTTT.